These 13 T cell receptor beta chains were all obtained from the same sample, sequenced in a study of shared clonotypes between healthy human individuals. Naive CD8 cells lacked CD45RO and underwent positive selection for CCR7, leaving out terminally differentiated effector memory CD45RA+ cells. Repertoires were generated with immunoSEQ multiplex PCR, while TCRdb's copy carries only in-frame clones and drops some. The data hold roughly 2.1 million clones, with about 93% observed a single time. Sequencing input: naive CD8+ T cells from PBMCs. These receptors were obtained from a man aged 18 to 29 in good health. Some clones in this sample may be carry-over from other donors' samples.

The V and J genes are TRBV7-8 and TRBJ2-2; maybe TRBD1 (6 bases). Trimming stripped 3 bases from V and 0 bases from J, with 11 bases between. The CDR3 runs to 16 residues. Germline loops: CDR1 SGHVS, CDR2 FQNEAQ. CDR3 sequence (DNA): TGTGCCAGCAGCTTCAGGGGCGCACCGAACACCGGGGAGCTGTTTTTT. It translates to CASSFRGAPNTGELFF.

The rearrangement uses TRBV5-6 and TRBJ1-2; D may be TRBD1 (6 bases). This CDR3 contains 14 residues. V lost 3 bases to trimming and J lost 8 bases, with 17 bases between them. Germline V gene sequence: CDR1 SGHDT, CDR2 YYEEEE. CDR3: CASSSTGWGDGYTF. Written as DNA, the CDR3 is TGTGCCAGCAGCTCCACAGGGTGGGGGGACGGCTACACCTTC.

Concerning this clone: Other DNA sequences in this sample translate to the same CDR3. V and J are TRBV29-1 and TRBJ1-1; D is unresolved. The V and J ends lost 4 bases and 4 bases respectively, with 1 base between them. The CDR3 runs to 9 residues. Germline lookup yields CDR1 SQVTM and CDR2 ANQGSEA. CDR3: CSVGTEAFF. Written as DNA, the CDR3 is TGCAGCGTTGGCACTGAAGCTTTCTTT.

V is TRBV7-9 and J is TRBJ1-3; tentative D call: TRBD1 (5 bases). The CDR3 spans 14 residues. Germline values: CDR1 SEHNR, CDR2 FQNEAQ (reference sequence). The V end was cut by 11 bases, the J end by 0 bases, with 14 bases between. DNA for the CDR3: TGTGCCGGGGACGGACGGTACTCTGGAAACACCATATATTTT. Amino acids: CAGDGRYSGNTIYF.

As concerns this clone: One end of the junction does not line up with germline, which may come from a read error. This chain links TRBV6-1 with TRBJ2-1; 7 positions match TRBD1. The length of the CDR3 is 17 residues. Germline V CDR1 and CDR2: MNHNS, SASEGT. This chain's CDR3 is CASSVVFRGTAYDEQFF. In DNA, the CDR3 is TGTGCCAGCAGTGTAGTGTTTCGAGGGACAGCCTACGATGAGCAGTTCTTC.

V is TRBV19 and J is TRBJ1-1; D is unresolved. CDR1 and CDR2 (germline): LNHDA, SQIVND (reference sequence). Trimming removed 10 bases from V and 4 bases from J, with 10 bases in between. This CDR3 is built from 11 residues. Here the CDR3 reads CATADGTEAFF. CDR3 sequence (DNA): TGTGCCACCGCGGACGGCACTGAAGCTTTCTTT.

This chain links TRBV7-6 with TRBJ2-2; D remains ambiguous. The ends were cut back, 4 bases at V and 1 base at J, with 7 bases in the middle. The CDR3 is made up of 14 amino acids. Germline V gives CDR1 SGHVS, CDR2 FNYEAQ. In nucleotides, the CDR3 is TGTGCCAGCAGCTCCCTTGGGAACACCGGGGAGCTGTTTTTT. This codes for CASSSLGNTGELFF.

This chain connects TRBV27 to TRBJ1-2, with D possibly matching TRBD1 (5 bases). V was clipped by 3 bases and J by 8 bases, with 19 bases between them. There are 15 residues in the CDR3. CDR1 is MNHEY, CDR2 SMNVEV, per germline (reference sequence). DNA for the CDR3: TGTGCCAGCAGTTTGTCGGTGGGACTGACTCGGGGCTACACCTTC. Residues: CASSLSVGLTRGYTF.

The genes are TRBV25-1 and TRBJ2-7, with TRBD1 matching over 8 bases. The CDR3 totals 18 residues. V trimming: 7 bases; J trimming: 0 bases; junction bases outside the gene matches: 17. In germline, CDR1 is MGHDK, CDR2 SYGVNS. The CDR3 loop is CASNRKGQDPVSSYEQYF. The CDR3 DNA is TGTGCCAGCAACCGGAAGGGACAGGACCCGGTTAGCTCCTACGAGCAGTACTTC.

The chain couples TRBV6-5 to TRBJ2-1; D is perhaps TRBD2 (6 bases). V gave up 6 bases and J gave up 4 bases, with 10 bases separating them. Germline lookup yields CDR1 MNHEY and CDR2 SVGAGI. This CDR3 is built from 13 residues. The CDR3 coding sequence is TGTGCCAGCAGCCTAGGACTATACAATGAGCAGTTCTTC. It encodes CASSLGLYNEQFF.

This chain links TRBV28 with TRBJ1-1, with D unresolved. This CDR3 comprises 13 residues. Trimming took off 4 bases at V and 1 base at J, with 7 bases between the two ends. From germline, CDR1 is MDHEN and CDR2 SYDVKM. CDR3 coding DNA: TGTGCCAGCAGTTCGGGGAAGAACACTGAAGCTTTCTTT. Translation: CASSSGKNTEAFF.

This clone was counted only a few times. This sequence joins TRBV4-1 and TRBJ1-2; D gene uncertain. Per germline, CDR1 MGHRA and CDR2 YSYEKL. The CDR3 length is 13 residues. The V gene lost 1 base and the J gene lost 7 bases, with 10 bases spanning the gap. The CDR3 coding sequence is TGCGCCAGCAGCCAAGCTCGGATCCCTGGCTACACCTTC. This gives the protein CASSQARIPGYTF.

The chain combines TRBV7-9 with TRBJ2-1, with D hard to call. The CDR3 is 12 amino acids. V lost 3 bases, J lost 10 bases, and 10 bases lay in between. Germline lookup yields CDR1 SEHNR and CDR2 FQNEAQ (reference sequence). Here the CDR3 reads CASSFTEPEQFF. In DNA, the CDR3 is TGTGCCAGCAGCTTCACAGAACCGGAGCAGTTCTTC. The full variable domain, its missing parts supplied by reference TRBV7-9 and TRBJ2-1, is DTGVSQNPRHKITKRGQNVTFRCDPISEHNRLYWYRQTLGQGPEFLTYFQNEAQLEKSRLLSDRFSAERPKGSFSTLEIQRTEQGDSAMYLCASSFTEPEQFFGPGTRLTVL.